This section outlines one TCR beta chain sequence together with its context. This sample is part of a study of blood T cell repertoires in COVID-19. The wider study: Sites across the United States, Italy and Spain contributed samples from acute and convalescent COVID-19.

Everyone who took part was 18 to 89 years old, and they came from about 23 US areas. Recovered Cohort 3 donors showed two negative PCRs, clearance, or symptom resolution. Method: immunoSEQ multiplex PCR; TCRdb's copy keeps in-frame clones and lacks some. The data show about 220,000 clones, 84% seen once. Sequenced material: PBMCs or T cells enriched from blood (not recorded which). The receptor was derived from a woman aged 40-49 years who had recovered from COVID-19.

The CDR3 protein is CASSPLSSGGVYEQYF. The DNA for the CDR3 is TGTGCCAGCTCACCCCTATCTAGCGGAGGGGTGTACGAGCAGTACTTC. The chain joins TRBV18 to TRBJ2-7, with 7 bases lining up with TRBD2. From germline, CDR1 is KGHSH and CDR2 LQKENI. The CDR3 is made up of 16 amino acids. V lost 3 bases and J lost 4; bases outside the gene matches: 12.